These T cell receptor beta chains were read from a single sample in a study of blood T cell repertoires in COVID-19. TCRdb's copy holds only in-frame clones and misses some; the assay was immunoSEQ multiplex PCR. The sample contains approximately 190,000 clones, around four fifths of which appear only once. The sequenced sample was peripheral blood. All receptors derive from a woman between 70 and 85 years old with active or convalescent COVID-19. CDR3s include the opening cysteine and the closing phenylalanine or tryptophan.

15	TRBV11-2	TRBJ1-2	CASSLRSPAGYGYTF
20	TRBV7-8	TRBJ2-1	CASSFSRGRVAGNSYNEQFF
17	TRBV9	TRBJ2-5	CASSVVQGKELSRTQYF
15	TRBV5-4	TRBJ2-1	CASSLEGLADNEQFF
15	TRBV15	TRBJ2-2	CATSRETSVAGELFF
17	TRBV5-1	TRBJ1-1	CASRPSSGSSPNTEAFF
15	TRBV6-5	TRBJ2-5	CASRLLADGRGTQYF
13	TRBV7-9	TRBJ1-5	CASSLAAVQPQHF
17	TRBV24-1	TRBJ2-7	CATSDTLGTLLCYEQYF
16	TRBV19	TRBJ2-7	CASSSTGQGGSYEQYF
14	TRBV28	TRBJ2-7	CASSAPGQGNEQYF
13	TRBV7-3	TRBJ2-1	CASSSLGAHEQFF
13	TRBV2	TRBJ2-1	CACASGRMGEQFF
15	TRBV28	TRBJ1-6	CASSLDGGLGSPLHF
17	TRBV5-1	TRBJ2-7	CASSSLSGGQGSDEQYF
12	TRBV30	TRBJ2-2	CAWSVRSGELFF
16	TRBV1	TRBJ1-5	CTSSQAPDRDHQPQHF
17	TRBV11-2	TRBJ2-7	CASSPLGGGLAGEEQYF
17	TRBV15	TRBJ2-3	CATSRGGKKYRTDTQYF
18	TRBV4-1	TRBJ2-1	CASSQEGGLAGRVNEQFF
16	TRBV3-1/TRBV3-2	TRBJ1-2	CASSPRKGPSNYGYTF
14	TRBV10-2	TRBJ2-5	CASSRDSGNSIQYF
13	TRBV6-6	TRBJ2-5	CASSYLGAETQYF
14	TRBV15	TRBJ2-2	CATSRRGNTGELFF
15	TRBV2	TRBJ2-7	CASSENPGLGYEQYF
16	TRBV7-9	TRBJ2-7	CASSATRDTILYEQYF
15	TRBV28	TRBJ1-2	CASSFGGASNYGYTF
15	TRBV30	TRBJ1-3	CAWSLDSNSGNTIYF
15	TRBV6-5	TRBJ1-3	CASSTGAYSGNTIYF
15	TRBV27	TRBJ2-3	CASSLFGRVAGTQYF
15	TRBV18	TRBJ1-1	CASSPREGANTEAFF
15	TRBV30	TRBJ2-1	CAWSGTSGTSSRQFF
21	TRBV14	TRBJ2-2	CASRSSSGIAGGGRGTGELFF
13	TRBV6-5	TRBJ2-2	CASTRLEGGELFF
13	TRBV6-1	TRBJ2-7	CASSEGRGGEQYF
13	TRBV11-1	TRBJ1-2	CASSPQANYGYTF
15	TRBV19	TRBJ1-5	CASAPPPAVRQPQHF
14	TRBV19	TRBJ1-2	CASSGSGQNYGYTF
16	TRBV19	TRBJ2-1	CASSWSSGSSYNEQFF
12	TRBV5-1	TRBJ2-7	CASGPGSYEQYF
16	TRBV10-1	TRBJ1-1	CASREGQGVSNTEAFF
14	TRBV19	TRBJ1-1	CASSTLLLISEAFF
14	TRBV24-1	TRBJ2-4	CATSDTGTGGIQYF
13	TRBV6-5	TRBJ2-7	CASSSGLGRRQYF
19	TRBV27	TRBJ1-5	CASSLSPPSGTGGNQPQHF
15	TRBV7-9	TRBJ2-5	CASSLSQGPRETQYF